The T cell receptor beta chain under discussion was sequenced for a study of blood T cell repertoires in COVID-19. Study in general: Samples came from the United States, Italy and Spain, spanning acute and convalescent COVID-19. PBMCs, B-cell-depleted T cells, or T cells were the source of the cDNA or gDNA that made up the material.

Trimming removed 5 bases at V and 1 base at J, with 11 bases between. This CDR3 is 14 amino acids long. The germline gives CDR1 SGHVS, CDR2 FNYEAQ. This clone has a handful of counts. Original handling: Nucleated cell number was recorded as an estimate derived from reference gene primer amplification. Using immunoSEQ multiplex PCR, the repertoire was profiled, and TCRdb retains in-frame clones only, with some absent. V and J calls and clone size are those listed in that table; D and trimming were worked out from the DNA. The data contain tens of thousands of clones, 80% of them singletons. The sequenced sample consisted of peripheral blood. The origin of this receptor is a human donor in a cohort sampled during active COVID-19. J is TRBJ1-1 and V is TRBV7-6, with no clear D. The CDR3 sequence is CASSTVGENTEAFF. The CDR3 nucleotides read TGTGCCAGCAGCACCGTCGGGGAGAACACTGAAGCTTTCTTT.